The T cell receptor (beta chain) under discussion was sequenced for a study of T cell responses to AZD1222 COVID-19 vaccine. Study-level points and caveats: Baseline serology detected seropositivity in only six AZD1222 recipients. In a largely white British group with more females than males, clonal diversity was possibly underestimated.

The CDR3 totals 15 residues. After removal of 1 base from V and 7 bases from J, the junction contained 4 bases not matched to a gene. Per the germline V gene, CDR1 is LGHDT and CDR2 is YNNKEL (reference sequence). Remarks on this clone: Its antigen is unidentified.

Only in-frame clones appear in the TCRdb table, and some are missing; sequencing was by immunoSEQ multiplex PCR. The sample gives roughly 150,000 clones, around 93% of which show up once; roughly 9% is in the top ten. The chain uses TRBV3-1 (or the pseudogene TRBV3-2) and TRBJ2-1; 10 nucleotides align to TRBD2. The clonotype was recovered from an adult in good health. The sample consisted of peripheral blood, taken on day 0 of AZD1222 vaccination. The CDR3 sequence: CASSQVAGGYNEQFF. The CDR3 DNA follows: TGTGCCAGCAGCCAAGTAGCGGGGGGCTATAATGAGCAGTTCTTC.